This passage covers 29 T cell receptor beta chains from one sample sequenced in a study of CD8 T cells in Susac syndrome (dated by TCRdb to about 2019). To prepare the library, the immunoSEQ multiplex PCR assay was applied. RNA was extracted with the RNeasy kit and roughly 0.45 to 1 ug was reverse transcribed using random hexamers. TCRdb ran its own pipeline on the public reads, namely fastp trimming at Q25 and MiXCR clone calling, and kept in-frame beta chains. Duplicate CDR3 protein sequences are folded into a single record with the most common DNA and genes. The sample has roughly 130,000 distinct CDR3 sequences on record, 90% to 95% of them singletons. Around 0.12% of the sample belongs to the ten largest clones. The sample comprised CD4+ T cells from PBMCs. Receptor source: a human donor in good health.

This clonotype was counted between two and nine times. This chain links TRBV6-6 with TRBJ2-7, with a tentative D call TRBD1 (5 bases). The CDR3 is 12 amino acids. The germline V gene has CDR1 MNHNY and CDR2 SVGAGI (reference sequence). V was pared by 3 bases and J by 4 bases, with 7 bases between. In DNA form, the CDR3 reads TGTGCCAGCAGTTATCAGGGATACGAGCAGTACTTC. This codes for CASSYQGYEQYF.

This chain uses TRBV3-1 with TRBJ2-3; tentative D call: TRBD2 (5 bases). The CDR3 spans 14 residues. V lost 2 bases to trimming and J lost 3 bases, with 9 bases between them. Germline CDR1 LGHDT, CDR2 YNNKEL (reference sequence). CDR3 in amino acids: CASSQILGTDTQYF. The CDR3, as DNA: TGTGCCAGCAGCCAAATACTAGGTACAGATACGCAGTATTTT.

This sequence joins TRBV5-1 and TRBJ2-5, with 7 bases identical to TRBD2. With 4 bases clipped from V and 2 bases from J, the junction kept 5 bases outside the gene matches. Germline V gene sequence: CDR1 SGHRS, CDR2 YFSETQ. This CDR3 is 14 amino acids long. The CDR3 region has the DNA TGCGCCAGCAGCCTAGCTAGCGGACAAGAGACCCAGTACTTC. This gives the protein CASSLASGQETQYF.

This clonotype was seen a few times. The rearrangement uses TRBV29-1 and TRBJ2-5; 14 bases line up with TRBD2. Germline CDR1 is SQVTM and CDR2 is ANQGSEA. This CDR3 has 13 residues. V was clipped by 6 bases and J by 5 bases; unmatched bases: 2. CDR3 in DNA: TGCAGCGTCCGGACTAGCGGGGGGGAGACCCAGTACTTC. Its protein product is CSVRTSGGETQYF. The full variable domain, its missing parts supplied by reference TRBV29-1 and TRBJ2-5, is SAVISQKPSRDICQRGTSLTIQCQVDSQVTMMFWYRQQPGQSLTLIATANQGSEATYESGFVIDKFPISRPNLTFSTLTVSNMSPEDSSIYLCSVRTSGGETQYFGPGTRLLVL.

The chain employs TRBV2 and TRBJ2-7; 7 positions match TRBD2. The germline gives CDR1 SNHLY, CDR2 FYNNEI. The CDR3 loop spans 13 amino acids. V shed 6 bases, J shed 0 bases, and the junction held 2 bases outside the gene matches. CDR3 in DNA: TGTGCCAGCAGGCGGGAGAGCTCCTACGAGCAGTACTTC. Its protein product is CASRRESSYEQYF.

This chain links TRBV20-1 with TRBJ1-1; 7 bases fit TRBD1. The ends lost 6 bases at V and 4 bases at J; junction bases unmatched: 14. The CDR3 covers 15 residues. Per germline, CDR1 DFQATT and CDR2 SNEGSKA (reference sequence). The DNA of the CDR3 is TGCAGTGCCCAAGACAGGGTCGTCCGGGGCACTGAAGCTTTCTTT. This codes for CSAQDRVVRGTEAFF.

This chain joins TRBV2 and TRBJ2-7; D is uncertain. Trimming shortened V by 6 bases and J by 6 bases, and 15 bases separated the two germline ends. Germline CDR1 is SNHLY and CDR2 is FYNNEI. The length of the CDR3 is 13 residues. Here the CDR3 reads CASSGMSWLEQYF. The DNA of the CDR3 is TGTGCCAGCAGCGGCATGTCGTGGCTCGAGCAGTACTTC.

The V gene is TRBV4-2, the J gene TRBJ2-7; D is uncertain. The germline V gene encodes CDR1 LGHNA and CDR2 YNFKEQ. The CDR3 runs to 13 residues. Trimming pared 0 bases from V and 2 bases from J, leaving 5 bases between. The CDR3 here is CASSQDMAYEQYF. In DNA, the CDR3 is TGTGCCAGCAGCCAAGATATGGCCTACGAGCAGTACTTC.

The genes are TRBV9 and TRBJ1-2, with D possibly TRBD1 on 6 matching bases. This CDR3 has 16 amino acids. Germline CDR1 SGDLS, CDR2 YYNGEE. V lost 4 bases and J 4 bases, leaving 20 bases between the germline ends. CDR3 amino acids: CASSSQGTPNLYGYTF. CDR3 sequence (DNA): TGTGCCAGCAGCTCCCAAGGGACACCGAACCTCTATGGCTACACCTTC.

The chain recombines TRBV7-2 with TRBJ1-1; D not resolved. This CDR3 has 14 amino acids. V was shortened by 2 bases and J by 1 base, with 8 bases between the two germline ends. In germline, CDR1 is SGHTA, CDR2 FQGNSA. The CDR3 DNA sequence: TGTGCCAGCAGCTTATCCCGGGGGAACACTGAAGCTTTCTTT. Translating gives CASSLSRGNTEAFF.

This sequence joins TRBV2 and TRBJ2-3, with a weak D call TRBD2 (6 bases). With 6 bases removed from V and 0 bases from J, the gap between germline ends came to 10 bases. The length of the CDR3 is 14 residues. Per the germline V gene, CDR1 is SNHLY and CDR2 is FYNNEI. The CDR3 coding sequence is TGTGCCAGCAGGGGGGGACTGAGCACAGATACGCAGTATTTT. Protein sequence: CASRGGLSTDTQYF. Full variable domain (remainder filled in from reference TRBV2 and TRBJ2-3): EPEVTQTPSHQVTQMGQEVILRCVPISNHLYFYWYRQILGQKVEFLVSFYNNEISEKSEIFDDQFSVERPDGSNFTLKIRSTKLEDSAMYFCASRGGLSTDTQYFGPGTRLTVL.

This clonotype has more than one count but fewer than ten. V is TRBV18 and J is TRBJ2-5; no firm D call. This CDR3 is 14 amino acids long. The V end was cut by 2 bases, the J end by 5 bases, with 12 bases between. The germline CDR1 and CDR2 sequences are KGHSH and LQKENI. CDR3 bases: TGTGCCAGCTCACCAACCGGTGGTGTGGAGACCCAGTACTTC. Its protein product is CASSPTGGVETQYF. Looking up the rest from reference TRBV18 and TRBJ2-5 gives the full variable domain: NAGVMQNPRHLVRRRGQEARLRCSPMKGHSHVYWYRQLPEEGLKFMVYLQKENIIDESGMPKERFSAEFPKEGPSILRIQQVVRGDSAAYFCASSPTGGVETQYFGPGTRLLVL.

V and J are TRBV20-1 and TRBJ2-2; no clear D. Germline V gene sequence: CDR1 DFQATT, CDR2 SNEGSKA (reference sequence). This CDR3 has 13 amino acids. V lost 3 bases to trimming and J lost 2 bases, with 7 bases between them. The CDR3 DNA follows: TGCAGTGCTAGTCCCAGAAACACCGGGGAGCTGTTTTTT. It codes for CSASPRNTGELFF.

V and J are TRBV20-1 and TRBJ2-2; 7 bases match TRBD2. V was pared by 3 bases and J by 6 bases, with 4 bases of the junction left unmatched. The CDR3 is 13 residues long. CDR1 and CDR2 from the germline V gene are DFQATT and SNEGSKA (reference sequence). CDR3 coding DNA: TGCAGTGCTAGCGGACTAGTTCCCGGGGAGCTGTTTTTT. This codes for CSASGLVPGELFF.

This chain joins TRBV12-3 or TRBV12-4 and TRBJ2-1; D is ambiguous. The germline V and J ends were trimmed by 3 bases and 0 bases, with 9 bases remaining between them. The CDR3 length is 15 residues. CDR3 sequence reads: CASSLGSLSYNEQFF. CDR3 sequence (DNA): TGTGCCAGCAGTTTGGGCAGCCTCTCCTACAATGAGCAGTTCTTC.

In DNA form, the CDR3 reads TGCAGCGTAAAAATGGGGTCCTACGAGCAGTACTTC. Encoded protein: CSVKMGSYEQYF. This chain joins TRBV29-1 and TRBJ2-7, with D unresolved. The CDR3 totals 12 residues. V lost 6 bases and J 1 base, leaving 10 bases between the germline ends. Per the germline V gene, CDR1 is SQVTM and CDR2 is ANQGSEA.

V usage is TRBV5-1 and J usage is TRBJ2-1; 7 bases agree with TRBD2. V shed 0 bases, J shed 0 bases, and the junction held 3 bases outside the gene matches. CDR3 length: 16 residues. The germline V gene has CDR1 SGHRS and CDR2 YFSETQ. In nucleotides, the CDR3 is TGCGCCAGCAGCTTGGGAGCGGGAAGCTCCTACAATGAGCAGTTCTTC. Protein: CASSLGAGSSYNEQFF.

This sequence joins TRBV28 and TRBJ2-3; no reliable D call. Germline CDR1 MDHEN, CDR2 SYDVKM. The CDR3 is 18 amino acids. With 6 bases removed from V and 0 bases from J, the gap between germline ends came to 22 bases. CDR3 nucleotide sequence: TGTGCCAGCAGCGACATTAGGACGAAAAGCCTAAGCACAGATACGCAGTATTTT. Amino acid sequence: CASSDIRTKSLSTDTQYF.

CDR3 in amino acids: CASSQDLNSGRGNTIYF. For the CDR3, the DNA is TGTGCCAGCAGCCAAGATTTAAATTCGGGAAGAGGAAACACCATATATTTT. The chain is built from TRBV3-1 and TRBJ1-3; no reliable D call. V dropped 0 bases and J dropped 4 bases, with 16 bases sitting between them. This CDR3 is built from 17 residues. Germline V gene data show CDR1 as LGHDT and CDR2 as YNNKEL (reference sequence).

The chain uses TRBV29-1 and TRBJ1-1; a possible D gene is TRBD1 (5 bases). The CDR3 has 12 residues. The V end lost 5 bases, the J end lost 4 bases, and 11 bases lay between the germline ends. Germline loops: CDR1 SQVTM, CDR2 ANQGSEA. CDR3 region: CSVSTDFTEAFF. CDR3 sequence (DNA): TGCAGCGTTTCGACAGATTTCACTGAAGCTTTCTTT.

This clonotype was found a few times. This chain links TRBV20-1 with TRBJ2-1; 8 bases match TRBD2. This CDR3 comprises 13 residues. Trimming at V came to 7 bases and at J to 3 bases, leaving 5 bases not matched to a gene. Per germline, CDR1 DFQATT and CDR2 SNEGSKA (reference sequence). The CDR3: CSVASGSYNEQFF. The CDR3 coding sequence is TGCAGTGTAGCGAGCGGGAGCTACAATGAGCAGTTCTTC.

This sequence joins TRBV7-9 and TRBJ1-2; D unclear. The V end lost 4 bases, the J end lost 2 bases, and 14 bases lay between the germline ends. The CDR3 extends over 15 amino acids. Germline V gene data show CDR1 as SEHNR and CDR2 as FQNEAQ (reference sequence). The CDR3 DNA follows: TGTGCCAGCAGCTCCCCGCGTATCGGGAACTATGGCTACACCTTC. This gives the protein CASSSPRIGNYGYTF. The complete variable domain, with remaining parts taken from reference TRBV7-9 and TRBJ1-2, reads DTGVSQNPRHKITKRGQNVTFRCDPISEHNRLYWYRQTLGQGPEFLTYFQNEAQLEKSRLLSDRFSAERPKGSFSTLEIQRTEQGDSAMYLCASSSPRIGNYGYTFGSGTRLTVV.

In this sample, this clonotype turned up a few times. The rearrangement joins TRBV29-1 to TRBJ2-1; 7 bases are shared with TRBD1. CDR1 and CDR2 from the germline V gene are SQVTM and ANQGSEA. V was clipped by 7 bases and J by 6 bases; unmatched bases: 9. The CDR3 sequence is 13 residues long. The CDR3 bases are TGCAGCGCCGACAGGGCAGGTGGCAATGAGCAGTTCTTC. This gives the protein CSADRAGGNEQFF.

This clonotype was detected a few times. This chain connects TRBV5-6 to TRBJ2-1; TRBD2 aligns across 13 bases. J lost 10 bases, V lost 5 bases, and 3 bases had no gene match. This CDR3 contains 13 residues. CDR1 SGHDT and CDR2 YYEEEE come from the germline V gene. The CDR3 DNA reads as TGTGCCAGCAGTCTGGGACTAGCGGGAGAGCAGTTCTTC. Translated, it gives CASSLGLAGEQFF.

This clonotype was seen only once. The DNA for the CDR3 is TGCAGCGTTGAATATGGGGTATTCGGTCTAGGCGAGCAGTACTTC. Its translation: CSVEYGVFGLGEQYF. The chain recombines TRBV29-1 with TRBJ2-7; D ambiguous. Germline V gene data show CDR1 as SQVTM and CDR2 as ANQGSEA. The CDR3 spans 15 residues. V lost 2 bases and J 6 bases, leaving 20 bases between the germline ends.

The rearrangement uses TRBV24-1 and TRBJ1-2; no definite D call. The CDR3 consists of 14 residues. V was clipped by 3 bases and J by 8 bases, with 15 bases between them. CDR1 is KGHDR, CDR2 SFDVKD, per germline. Written as DNA, the CDR3 is TGTGCCACCAGTGATCCTGGGGTCGCCGGAGGCTACACCTTC. It specifies CATSDPGVAGGYTF.

The J gene is TRBJ1-2, the V gene TRBV12-3 or TRBV12-4; possibly TRBD1 for D (5 bases). The V and J ends lost 2 bases and 8 bases respectively, with 12 bases between them. This CDR3 region has 13 residues. CDR3 loop: CASSLYGAGGYTF. CDR3 nucleotide sequence: TGTGCCAGCAGTTTATATGGGGCGGGCGGCTACACCTTC.

CDR3 bases: TGTGCCAGCAGTTTTACCGGCCAGCGAAACCCTCCGGGCTACGAGCAGTACTTC. Encoded protein: CASSFTGQRNPPGYEQYF. The rearrangement uses TRBV12-3 or TRBV12-4 and TRBJ2-7; no definite D call. Trimming took off 3 bases at V and 3 bases at J, with 24 bases between the two ends. The CDR3 sequence is 18 residues long.

This chain joins TRBV12-3 or TRBV12-4 and TRBJ1-4; D may be TRBD1 (5 bases). V lost 6 bases and J 8 bases, leaving 16 bases between the germline ends. The CDR3 covers 14 residues. CDR3 sequence (DNA): TGTGCCAGCAGCTTCGGGAGGGGTGGCGAAAAACTGTTTTTT. This encodes CASSFGRGGEKLFF.